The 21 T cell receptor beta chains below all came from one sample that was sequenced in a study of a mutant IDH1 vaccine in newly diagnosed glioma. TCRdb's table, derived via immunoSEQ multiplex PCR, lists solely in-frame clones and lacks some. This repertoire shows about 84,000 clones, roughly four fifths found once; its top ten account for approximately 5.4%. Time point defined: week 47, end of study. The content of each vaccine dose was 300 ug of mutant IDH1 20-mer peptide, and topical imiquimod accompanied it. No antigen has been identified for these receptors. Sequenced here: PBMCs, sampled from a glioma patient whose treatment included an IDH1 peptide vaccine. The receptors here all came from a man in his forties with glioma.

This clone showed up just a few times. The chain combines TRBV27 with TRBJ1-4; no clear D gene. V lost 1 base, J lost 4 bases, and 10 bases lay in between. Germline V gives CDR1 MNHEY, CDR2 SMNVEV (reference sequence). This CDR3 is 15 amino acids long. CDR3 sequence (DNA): TGTGCCAGCAGTTTATTGGGAGGAGTTAATGAAAAACTGTTTTTT. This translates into CASSLLGGVNEKLFF.

The CDR3 here is CASSEQGRGTEAFF. The CDR3 nucleotides read TGTGCCAGCAGCGAACAGGGGAGGGGCACTGAAGCTTTCTTT. The chain couples TRBV5-6 to TRBJ1-1; 7 bases match TRBD1. The CDR3 spans 14 residues. Per germline, CDR1 SGHDT and CDR2 YYEEEE. The ends lost 4 bases at V and 4 bases at J; junction bases unmatched: 7.

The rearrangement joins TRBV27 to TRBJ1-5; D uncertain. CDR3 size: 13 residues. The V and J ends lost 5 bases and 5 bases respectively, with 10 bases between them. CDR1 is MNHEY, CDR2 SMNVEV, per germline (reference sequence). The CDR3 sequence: CASSLGSHQPQHF. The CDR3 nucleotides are TGTGCCAGCAGTCTCGGATCGCATCAGCCCCAGCATTTT.

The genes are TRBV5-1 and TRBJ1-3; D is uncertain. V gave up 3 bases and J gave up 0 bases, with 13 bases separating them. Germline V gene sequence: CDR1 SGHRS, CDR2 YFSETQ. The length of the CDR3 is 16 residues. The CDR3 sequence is CASSYSGFSSGNTIYF. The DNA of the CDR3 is TGCGCCAGCAGCTACTCTGGTTTCTCCTCTGGAAACACCATATATTTT.

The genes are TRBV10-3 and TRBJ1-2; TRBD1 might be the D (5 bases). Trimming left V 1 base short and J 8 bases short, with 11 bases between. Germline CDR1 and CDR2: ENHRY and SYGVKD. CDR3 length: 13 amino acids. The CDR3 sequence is CAISEFGGDGYTF. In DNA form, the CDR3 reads TGTGCCATCAGTGAGTTCGGAGGGGACGGCTACACCTTC.

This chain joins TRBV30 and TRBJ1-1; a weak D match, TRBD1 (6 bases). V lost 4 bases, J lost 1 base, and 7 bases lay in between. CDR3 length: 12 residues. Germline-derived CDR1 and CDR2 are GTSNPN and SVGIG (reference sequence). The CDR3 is CAWNRANTEAFF. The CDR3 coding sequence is TGTGCCTGGAACAGGGCGAACACTGAAGCTTTCTTT.

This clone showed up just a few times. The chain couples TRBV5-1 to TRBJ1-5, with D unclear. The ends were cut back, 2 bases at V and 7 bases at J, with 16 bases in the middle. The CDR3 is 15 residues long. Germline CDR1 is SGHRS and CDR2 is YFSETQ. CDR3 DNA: TGCGCCAGCAGCTTAAGTGGGAAAGCGGGACAGCCCCAGCATTTT. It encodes CASSLSGKAGQPQHF.

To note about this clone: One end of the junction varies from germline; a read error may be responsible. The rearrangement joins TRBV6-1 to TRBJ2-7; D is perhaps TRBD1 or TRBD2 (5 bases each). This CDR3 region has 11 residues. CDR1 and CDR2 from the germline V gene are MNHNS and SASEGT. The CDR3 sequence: CASSAPGPLGF. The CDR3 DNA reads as TGTGCCAGCAGTGCTCCGGGACCGTTAGGCTTC.

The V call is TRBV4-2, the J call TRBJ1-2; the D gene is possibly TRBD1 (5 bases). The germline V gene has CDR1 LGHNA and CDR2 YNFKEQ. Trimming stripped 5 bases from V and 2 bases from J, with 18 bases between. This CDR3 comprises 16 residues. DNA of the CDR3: TGTGCCAGCAGCTCCGGGGACCCACAGGACAACTATGGCTACACCTTC. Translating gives CASSSGDPQDNYGYTF.

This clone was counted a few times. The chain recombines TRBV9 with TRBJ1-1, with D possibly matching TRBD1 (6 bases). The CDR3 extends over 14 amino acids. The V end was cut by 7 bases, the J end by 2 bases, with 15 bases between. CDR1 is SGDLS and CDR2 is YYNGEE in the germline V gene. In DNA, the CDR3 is TGTGCCAGCGTGGGTGGGGGCGGCAACACTGAAGCTTTCTTT. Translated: CASVGGGGNTEAFF.

Written as DNA, the CDR3 is TGTGCCAGCAGCAGGGGACAGGGACATCAGCCCCAGCATTTT. Translated: CASSRGQGHQPQHF. The chain joins TRBV6-4 to TRBJ1-5, with 9 bases aligning to TRBD1. Germline V CDR1 and CDR2: MRHNA, SNTAGT. The CDR3 is 14 amino acids. The ends lost 6 bases at V and 5 bases at J; junction bases unmatched: 5.

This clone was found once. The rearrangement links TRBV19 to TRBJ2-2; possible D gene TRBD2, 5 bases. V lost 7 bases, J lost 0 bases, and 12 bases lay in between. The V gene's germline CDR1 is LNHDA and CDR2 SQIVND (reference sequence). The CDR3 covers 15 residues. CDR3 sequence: CASIGVRTNTGELFF. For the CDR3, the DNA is TGTGCCAGTATCGGGGTCCGGACGAACACCGGGGAGCTGTTTTTT.

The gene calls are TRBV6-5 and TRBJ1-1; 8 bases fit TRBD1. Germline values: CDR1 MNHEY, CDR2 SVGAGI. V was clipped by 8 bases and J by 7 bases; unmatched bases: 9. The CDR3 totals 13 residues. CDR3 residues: CASRRTGQGEAFF. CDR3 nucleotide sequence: TGTGCCAGCCGACGGACAGGGCAGGGTGAAGCTTTCTTT.

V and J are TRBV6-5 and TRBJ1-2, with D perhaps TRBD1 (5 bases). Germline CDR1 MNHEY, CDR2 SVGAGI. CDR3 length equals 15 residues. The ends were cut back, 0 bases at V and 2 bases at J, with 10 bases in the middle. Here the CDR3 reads CASSYSRGANYGYTF. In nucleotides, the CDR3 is TGTGCCAGCAGTTACTCGAGGGGCGCGAACTATGGCTACACCTTC.

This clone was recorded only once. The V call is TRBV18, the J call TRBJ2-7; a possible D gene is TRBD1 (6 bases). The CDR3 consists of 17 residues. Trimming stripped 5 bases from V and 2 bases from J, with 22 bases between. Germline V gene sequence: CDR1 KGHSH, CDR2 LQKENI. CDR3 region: CASSSFTSGTNPYEQYF. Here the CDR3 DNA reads TGTGCCAGCTCATCCTTCACATCCGGGACAAACCCCTACGAGCAGTACTTC.

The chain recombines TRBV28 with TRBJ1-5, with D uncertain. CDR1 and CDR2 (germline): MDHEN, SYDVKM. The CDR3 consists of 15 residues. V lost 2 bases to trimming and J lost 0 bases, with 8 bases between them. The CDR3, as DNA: TGTGCCAGCAGTTTAGTGGGAAATAGCAATCAGCCCCAGCATTTT. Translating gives CASSLVGNSNQPQHF.

The CDR3 DNA sequence: TGTGCCAGCAGCCGAAGTCCAGGAGAGACCCAGTACTTC. Residues: CASSRSPGETQYF. The genes are TRBV28 and TRBJ2-5; the D is unclear. Per the germline V gene, CDR1 is MDHEN and CDR2 is SYDVKM. This CDR3 has 13 residues. The V end was cut by 6 bases, the J end by 4 bases, with 12 bases between.

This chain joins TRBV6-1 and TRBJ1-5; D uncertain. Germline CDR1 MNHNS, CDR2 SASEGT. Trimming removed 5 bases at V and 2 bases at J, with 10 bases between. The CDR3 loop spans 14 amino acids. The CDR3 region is CASSIQLGNQPQHF. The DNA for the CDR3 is TGTGCCAGCAGTATACAGCTGGGCAATCAGCCCCAGCATTTT.

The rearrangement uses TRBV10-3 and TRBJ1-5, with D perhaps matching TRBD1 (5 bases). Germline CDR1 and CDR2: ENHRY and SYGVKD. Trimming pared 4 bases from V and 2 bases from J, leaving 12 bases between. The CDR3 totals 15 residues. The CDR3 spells CAISVPGGGNQPQHF. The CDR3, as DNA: TGTGCCATCAGTGTCCCCGGGGGAGGCAATCAGCCCCAGCATTTT.

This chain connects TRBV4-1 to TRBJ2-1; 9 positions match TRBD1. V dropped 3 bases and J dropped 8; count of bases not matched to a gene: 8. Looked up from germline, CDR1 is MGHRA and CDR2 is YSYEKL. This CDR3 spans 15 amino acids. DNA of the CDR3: TGCGCCAGCAGCCACGGGTCGGGACAGGGTTATGAGCAGTTCTTC. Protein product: CASSHGSGQGYEQFF.

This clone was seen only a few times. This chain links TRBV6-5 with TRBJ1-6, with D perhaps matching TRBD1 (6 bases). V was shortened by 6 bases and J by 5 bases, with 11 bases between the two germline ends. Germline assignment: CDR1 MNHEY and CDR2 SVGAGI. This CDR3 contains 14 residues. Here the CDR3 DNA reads TGTGCCAGCAGCCTGGGGGCGAATAATTCACCCCTCCACTTT. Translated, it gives CASSLGANNSPLHF.